This T cell receptor (beta chain) was identified during a study of blood T cell repertoires in COVID-19. Overall study context: The study drew acute and convalescent COVID-19 samples from the United States, Italy and Spain. In each case, the material was cDNA or gDNA derived from T cells, B-cell-depleted T cells, or PBMCs.

Trimming cost V 5 bases and J 1 base, with 16 bases left between them. Germline-derived CDR1 and CDR2 are LNHDA and SQIVND (reference sequence). The CDR3 is 16 residues long. The Seattle patients, enrolled during active infection, were followed longitudinally. Authors' methods: The authors estimated nucleated cell counts from reference gene primer amplification. Only in-frame clones appear in the TCRdb table, and some are missing; sequencing was by immunoSEQ multiplex PCR. V and J calls and clone size are copied from that table; D and trimming were computed from the DNA. Of 150,000 to 200,000 clones detected, roughly four fifths appear once; the ten largest clones hold over 6%.

This chain uses TRBV19 with TRBJ2-3; the D gene is possibly TRBD2 (5 bases). The sample taken for sequencing was peripheral blood. The receptor was derived from a woman in her 70s with COVID-19, enrolled during active disease. DNA of the CDR3: TGTGCCAGTAGTCTCCGGACTGGCCGGGGCACAGATACGCAGTATTTT. Amino acid sequence: CASSLRTGRGTDTQYF.